One T cell receptor (beta chain) is described in this entry. Its specificity is not known. TCR alpha and TCR beta cDNA libraries carrying sample barcodes and UMIs came from 5'RACE with constant-segment primers. TCRdb re-called the 5' RACE reads through MiXCR, storing one row per CDR3 protein. The data hold around 320,000 distinct CDR3 sequences, with roughly an eighth observed a single time. Germline V gives CDR1 DFQATT, CDR2 SNEGSKA (reference sequence). This CDR3 region has 14 residues. The V and J ends lost 3 bases and 4 bases, in that order; junction bases with no gene match: 5. These data originate in a study of T-cell memory formation after mild COVID-19. Study details: Clustering of TCRs was largely donor specific. Study-wide points: Memory sampled before infection contained some responding clones, suggesting cross-reactive memory joined. For contracting clones, CD4+ ones sat mainly in CM and EM, CD8+ in EMRA.

Sequencing input: PBMCs or a T cell subset sorted from them (not recorded which). V gene TRBV20-1 combines with J gene TRBJ2-1; 8 nucleotides line up with TRBD2. This sequence was found in a man between 18 and 35 years old who had mild COVID-19 (a few samples of this study predate the infection). Cell type and time point are not known. The CDR3 nucleotides read TGCAGTGCTAGCAAAACTAGCGGTTACAATGAGCAGTTCTTC. Its protein product is CSASKTSGYNEQFF.